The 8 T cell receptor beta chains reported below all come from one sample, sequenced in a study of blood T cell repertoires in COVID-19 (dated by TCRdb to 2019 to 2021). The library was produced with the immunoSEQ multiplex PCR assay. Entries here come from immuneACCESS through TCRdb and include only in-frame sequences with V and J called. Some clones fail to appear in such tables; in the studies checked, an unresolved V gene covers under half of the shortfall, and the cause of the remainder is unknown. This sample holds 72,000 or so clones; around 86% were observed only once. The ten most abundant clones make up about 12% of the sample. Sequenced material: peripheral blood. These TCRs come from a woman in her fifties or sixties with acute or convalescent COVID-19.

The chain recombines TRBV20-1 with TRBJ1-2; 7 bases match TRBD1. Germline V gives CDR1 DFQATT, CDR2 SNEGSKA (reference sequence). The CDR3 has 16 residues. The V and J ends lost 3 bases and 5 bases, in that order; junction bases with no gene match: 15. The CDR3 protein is CSASIRRDSGSYGYTF. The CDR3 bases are TGCAGTGCTAGTATCCGCCGGGACAGCGGATCTTATGGCTACACCTTC.

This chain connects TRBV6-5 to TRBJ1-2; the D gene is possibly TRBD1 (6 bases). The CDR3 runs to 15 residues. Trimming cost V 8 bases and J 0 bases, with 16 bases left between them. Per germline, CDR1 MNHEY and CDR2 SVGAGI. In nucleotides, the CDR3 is TGTGCCAGCCTAAGGACAGCGCGTGCTAACTATGGCTACACCTTC. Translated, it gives CASLRTARANYGYTF.

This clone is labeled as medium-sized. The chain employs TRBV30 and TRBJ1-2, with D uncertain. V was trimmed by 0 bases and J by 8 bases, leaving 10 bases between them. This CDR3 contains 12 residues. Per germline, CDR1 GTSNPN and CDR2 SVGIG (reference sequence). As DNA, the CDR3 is TGTGCCTGGAGTGTCGCGGCAAGCGGCTACACCTTC. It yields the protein CAWSVAASGYTF. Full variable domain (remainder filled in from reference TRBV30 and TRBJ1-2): SQTIHQWPATLVQPVGSPLSLECTVEGTSNPNLYWYRQAAGRGLQLLFYSVGIGQISSEVPQNLSASRPQDRQFILSSKKLLLSDSGFYLCAWSVAASGYTFGSGTRLTVV.

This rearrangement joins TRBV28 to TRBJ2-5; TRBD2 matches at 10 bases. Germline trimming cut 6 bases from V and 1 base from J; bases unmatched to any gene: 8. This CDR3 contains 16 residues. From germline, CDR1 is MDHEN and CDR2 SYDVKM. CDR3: CASSLILAGLQETQYF. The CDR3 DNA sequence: TGTGCCAGCAGCCTTATACTAGCGGGGCTCCAAGAGACCCAGTACTTC.

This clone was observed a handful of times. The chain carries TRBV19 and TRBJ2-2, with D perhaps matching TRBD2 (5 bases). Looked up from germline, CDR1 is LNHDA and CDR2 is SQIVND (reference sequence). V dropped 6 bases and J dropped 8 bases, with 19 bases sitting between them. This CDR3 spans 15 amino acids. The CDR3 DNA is TGTGCCAGTAGCACGGGAACGGAGAGATTGGGGGAGCTGTTTTTT. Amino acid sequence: CASSTGTERLGELFF.

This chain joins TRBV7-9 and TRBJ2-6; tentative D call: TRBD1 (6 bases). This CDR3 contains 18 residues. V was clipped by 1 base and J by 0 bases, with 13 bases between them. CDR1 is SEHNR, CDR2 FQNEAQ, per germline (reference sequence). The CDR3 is CASSLVGQPFSGANVLTF. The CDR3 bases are TGTGCCAGCAGCTTAGTCGGACAGCCGTTCTCTGGGGCCAACGTCCTGACTTTC.

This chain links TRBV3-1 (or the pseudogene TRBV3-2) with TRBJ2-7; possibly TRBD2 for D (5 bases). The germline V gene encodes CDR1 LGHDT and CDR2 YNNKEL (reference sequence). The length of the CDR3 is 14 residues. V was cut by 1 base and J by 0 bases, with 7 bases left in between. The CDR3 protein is CASSQAGSSYEQYF. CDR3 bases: TGTGCCAGCAGCCAAGCGGGAAGCTCCTACGAGCAGTACTTC.

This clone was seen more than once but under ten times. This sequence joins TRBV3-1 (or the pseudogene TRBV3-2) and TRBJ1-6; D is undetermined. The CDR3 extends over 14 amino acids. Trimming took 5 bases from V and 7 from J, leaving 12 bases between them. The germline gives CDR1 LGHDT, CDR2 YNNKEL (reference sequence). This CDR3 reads CASSYSSGNSPLHF. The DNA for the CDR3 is TGTGCCAGCAGCTACAGTTCAGGAAATTCACCCCTCCACTTT.